This T cell receptor beta chain is drawn from a study of vaccination effects on CD4 cells after COVID-19 (dated by TCRdb to between 2020 and 2023). About the investigation overall: Post-vaccine samples across the study were collected a median of 72 days after the second dose, with a range of 14 to 241. The full study included over 8 COVID-19 convalescent patients and several SARS-CoV-2-naive healthy vaccine recipients. The Oncomine TCR Beta short-read assay on an Illumina iSeq 100 was used to sequence cultures from other donors in the study. SARS-CoV-2 spike-specific CD4+ TCR repertoires from before and after mRNA vaccination were compared in COVID-19 convalescent patients and in infection-naive vaccine recipients. On the study overall, not on this receptor specifically: Both infection-induced and vaccine-induced clones contracted markedly at late post-vaccination timepoints, which is consistent with waning T cell responses. The study was limited by a small number of convalescent patients and lacked early post-infection timepoints. In healthy vaccine recipients, vaccine-induced clones were almost all SARS-CoV-2 mono-reactive, with only 1 of 255 being cross-reactive with common cold coronaviruses.

The ViraFEST assay stimulated PBMC with viral peptide pools and then used TCR sequencing to identify antigen-specific CD4+ T cell clonotypes by expansion. After roughly 11 days of culture, CD4+ T cells were isolated with the EasySep CD4+ T cell isolation kit. Each participant received two doses of an mRNA SARS-CoV-2 vaccine, either BNT162b2 or mRNA-1273. The absence of prior SARS-CoV-2 infection in healthy vaccine recipients was confirmed by negative nucleocapsid antibodies before and after vaccination. About 1.8 million PBMC per well were cultured with approximately 10 ug/ml peptides in IMDM containing roughly 5% human AB serum, around 9.7 IU/ml IL-2 and gentamicin. On days 3 and 7, half of the culture medium was replaced with fresh IL-2-containing medium. Each peptide stimulation condition was cultured in triplicate wells unless otherwise noted. Using Ficoll-Paque Plus gradient centrifugation, PBMC were separated from whole blood and then either used fresh or cryopreserved at -140C. The overlapping peptide pools covered the spike proteins of SARS-CoV-2 and of the common cold coronaviruses HCoV-NL63, HCoV-OC43 and HCoV-229E. The QIAamp micro DNA kit was used to extract genomic DNA from the cultured CD4+ T cells.

Points on this clone: The clone's antigen remains unknown. The record has no base qualities; no much larger clone is one base away.

Sequences MNHEY (CDR1) and SMNVEV (CDR2) are obtained from the germline V gene (reference sequence). V sheds 2 bases and J sheds 8 bases, leaving 12 bases between their ends. Its CDR3 holds 14 amino acids, cysteine through phenylalanine. Only the CDR3 region is kept as DNA, spanning 42 bases read in frame from base 1. Receptor libraries were prepared by the immunoSEQ multiplex PCR assay. DNA from the cultured, isolated CD4+ T cells was subjected to TCR beta CDR3 sequencing. In the original analysis: Non-productive TCR sequences were removed and reads were trimmed to the CDR3 region, keeping CDR3s of at least 7 amino acids. The MANAFEST web app was used to identify antigen-specific clonotypes by comparing expansion in peptide wells with expansion in reference cultures. To count as positive, a clone had to show expansion at FDR<0.05 compared with the reference and with all other wells, an odds ratio above 5, and a frequency above 0.1% in two replicate wells. Clonotypes significantly expanded in SARS-CoV-2 spike wells and in at least one common cold coronavirus spike condition were defined as cross-reactive. CDR3 similarity was assessed by Levenshtein distance with the stringdist R package, and unrooted trees were built with ape in R 3.6.1. In TCRdb, the immuneACCESS table is reduced to in-frame sequences with V and J assigned. These tables do not hold every clone; where another copy was compared, an unresolved V gene accounts for under half, and the others remain unexplained. The V and J calls and clone size come from that table; D and trimming were worked out from the DNA. The sample table records tens of thousands of clones; roughly 72% of these occur just once. Clones ranked in the top ten supply around 9.6% of the sample.

This TCR came from a human donor who received a COVID-19 vaccine. This chain is built from TRBV27 and TRBJ2-2, with the D gene call left open. The starting material was CD4+ T cells from PBMCs cultured with HCoV-NL63 spike peptides, obtained after COVID-19 vaccination. Read against the paper, the sample's cell subset or site label means: HCoV-NL63 spike overlapping peptide pool stimulation. The CDR3 protein is CASSLVRFTGELFF. Read as DNA, the sequence is TGTGCCAGCAGTTTAGTCAGGTTTACGGGGGAGCTGTTTTTT.